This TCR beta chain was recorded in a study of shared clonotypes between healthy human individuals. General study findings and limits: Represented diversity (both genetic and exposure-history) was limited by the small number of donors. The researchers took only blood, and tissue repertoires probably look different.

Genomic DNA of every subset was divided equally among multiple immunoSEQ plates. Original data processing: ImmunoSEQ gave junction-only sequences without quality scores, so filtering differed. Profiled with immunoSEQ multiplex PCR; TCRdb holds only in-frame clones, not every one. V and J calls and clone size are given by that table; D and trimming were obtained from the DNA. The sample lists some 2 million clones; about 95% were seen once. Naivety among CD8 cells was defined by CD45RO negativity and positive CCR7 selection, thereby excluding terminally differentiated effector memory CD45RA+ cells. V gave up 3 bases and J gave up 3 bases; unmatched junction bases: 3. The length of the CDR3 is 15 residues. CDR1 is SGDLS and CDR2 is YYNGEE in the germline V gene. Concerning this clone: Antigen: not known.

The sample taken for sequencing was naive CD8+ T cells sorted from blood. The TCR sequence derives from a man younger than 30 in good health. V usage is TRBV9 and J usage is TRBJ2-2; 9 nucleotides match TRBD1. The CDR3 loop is CASSGTGVDTGELFF. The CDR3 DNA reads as TGTGCCAGCAGCGGGACAGGGGTAGACACCGGGGAGCTGTTTTTT.